The source of this TCR beta chain is a study of technical replicates of blood from a few donors. Assay: immunoSEQ multiplex PCR; the TCRdb copy retains only in-frame clones and omits some. The sample carries about 100,000 clones, roughly 96% recorded once. Trimming cost V 7 bases and J 5 bases; bases outside gene matches: 9. The CDR3 is 14 amino acids. Germline V gene sequence: CDR1 MNHEY, CDR2 SMNVEV (reference sequence). The sequenced material came from T cells isolated from PBMCs. The TCR was taken from a human donor in good health. J is TRBJ1-1 and V is TRBV27, with 8 bases that match TRBD1. In DNA, the CDR3 is TGTGCCAGCACCTTGACAGGGGCGGAAACTGAAGCTTTCTTT. It is translated as CASTLTGAETEAFF.